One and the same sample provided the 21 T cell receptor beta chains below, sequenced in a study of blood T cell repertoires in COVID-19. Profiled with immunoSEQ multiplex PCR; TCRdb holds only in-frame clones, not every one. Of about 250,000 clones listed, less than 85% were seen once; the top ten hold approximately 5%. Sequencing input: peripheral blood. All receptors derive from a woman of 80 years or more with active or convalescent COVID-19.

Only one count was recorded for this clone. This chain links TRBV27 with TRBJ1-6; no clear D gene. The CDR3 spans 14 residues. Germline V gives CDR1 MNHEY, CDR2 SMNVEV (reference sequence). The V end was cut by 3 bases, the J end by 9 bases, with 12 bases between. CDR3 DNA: TGTGCCAGCAGTTTGAAGGTCGGGAGTTCACCCCTCCACTTT. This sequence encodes CASSLKVGSSPLHF.

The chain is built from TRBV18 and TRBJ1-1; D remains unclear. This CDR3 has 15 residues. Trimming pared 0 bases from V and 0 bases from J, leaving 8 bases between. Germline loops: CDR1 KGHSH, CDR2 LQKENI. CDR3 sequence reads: CASSPPRQMNTEAFF. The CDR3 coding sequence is TGTGCCAGCTCACCACCGAGGCAGATGAACACTGAAGCTTTCTTT.

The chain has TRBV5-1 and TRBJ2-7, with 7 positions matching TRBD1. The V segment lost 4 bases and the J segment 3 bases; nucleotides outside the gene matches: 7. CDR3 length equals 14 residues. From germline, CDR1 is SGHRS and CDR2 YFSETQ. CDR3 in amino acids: CASSPRDSNYEQYF. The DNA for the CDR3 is TGCGCCAGCAGCCCCCGGGACAGCAACTACGAGCAGTACTTC.

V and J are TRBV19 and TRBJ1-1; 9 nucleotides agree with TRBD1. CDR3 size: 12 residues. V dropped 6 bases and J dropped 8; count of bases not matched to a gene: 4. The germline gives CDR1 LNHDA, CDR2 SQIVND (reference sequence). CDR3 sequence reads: CASRRQGVEAFF. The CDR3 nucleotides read TGTGCCAGTAGGAGACAGGGGGTGGAAGCTTTCTTT.

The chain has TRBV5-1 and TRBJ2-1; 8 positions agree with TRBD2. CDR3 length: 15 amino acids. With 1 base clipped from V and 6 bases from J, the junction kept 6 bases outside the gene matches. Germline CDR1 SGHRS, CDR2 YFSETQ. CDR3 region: CASSLPQTSGNEQFF. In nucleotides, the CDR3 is TGCGCCAGCAGCTTGCCCCAAACTAGCGGCAATGAGCAGTTCTTC. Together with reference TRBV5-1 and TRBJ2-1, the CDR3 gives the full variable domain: KAGVTQTPRYLIKTRGQQVTLSCSPISGHRSVSWYQQTPGQGLQFLFEYFSETQRNKGNFPGRFSGRQFSNSRSEMNVSTLELGDSALYLCASSLPQTSGNEQFFGPGTRLTVL.

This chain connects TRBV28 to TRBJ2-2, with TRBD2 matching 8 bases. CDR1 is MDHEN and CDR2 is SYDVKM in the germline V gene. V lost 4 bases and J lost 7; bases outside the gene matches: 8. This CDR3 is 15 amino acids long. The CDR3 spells CASSSGRGGVGELFF. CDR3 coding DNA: TGTGCCAGCAGTTCCGGCCGGGGGGGCGTCGGGGAGCTGTTTTTT.

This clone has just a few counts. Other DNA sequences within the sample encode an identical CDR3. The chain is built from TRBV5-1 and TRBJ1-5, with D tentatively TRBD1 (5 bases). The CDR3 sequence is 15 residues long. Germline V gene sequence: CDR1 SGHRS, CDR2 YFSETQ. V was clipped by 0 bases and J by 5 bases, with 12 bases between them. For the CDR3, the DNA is TGCGCCAGCAGCTTGGTGGCAGGACAAGATCAGCCCCAGCATTTT. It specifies CASSLVAGQDQPQHF.

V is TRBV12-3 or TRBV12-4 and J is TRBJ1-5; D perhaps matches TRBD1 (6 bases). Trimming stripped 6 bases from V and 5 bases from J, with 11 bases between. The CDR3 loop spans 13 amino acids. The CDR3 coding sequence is TGTGCCAGCAGAGGACAGCCCGATCAGCCCCAGCATTTT. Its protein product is CASRGQPDQPQHF.

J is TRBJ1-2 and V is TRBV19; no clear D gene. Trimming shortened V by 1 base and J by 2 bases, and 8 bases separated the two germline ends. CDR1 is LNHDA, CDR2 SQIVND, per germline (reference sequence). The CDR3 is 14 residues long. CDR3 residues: CASSIGLMNYGYTF. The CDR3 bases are TGTGCCAGTAGTATAGGGCTGATGAACTATGGCTACACCTTC.

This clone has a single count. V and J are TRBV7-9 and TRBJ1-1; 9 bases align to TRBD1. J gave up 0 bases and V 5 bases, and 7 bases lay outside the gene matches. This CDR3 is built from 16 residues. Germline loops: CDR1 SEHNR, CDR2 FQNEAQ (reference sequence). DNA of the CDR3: TGTGCCAGCAGCCCACAGGGGGCTGGGATGAACACTGAAGCTTTCTTT. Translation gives CASSPQGAGMNTEAFF. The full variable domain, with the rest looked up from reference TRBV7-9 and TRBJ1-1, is DTGVSQNPRHKITKRGQNVTFRCDPISEHNRLYWYRQTLGQGPEFLTYFQNEAQLEKSRLLSDRFSAERPKGSFSTLEIQRTEQGDSAMYLCASSPQGAGMNTEAFFGQGTRLTVV.

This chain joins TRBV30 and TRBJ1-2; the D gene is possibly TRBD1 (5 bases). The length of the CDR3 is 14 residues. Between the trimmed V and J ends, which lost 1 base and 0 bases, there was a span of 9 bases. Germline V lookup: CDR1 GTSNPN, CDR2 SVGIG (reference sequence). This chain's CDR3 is CAWSEQGSNYGYTF. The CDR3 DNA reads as TGTGCCTGGAGTGAGCAGGGTTCTAACTATGGCTACACCTTC.

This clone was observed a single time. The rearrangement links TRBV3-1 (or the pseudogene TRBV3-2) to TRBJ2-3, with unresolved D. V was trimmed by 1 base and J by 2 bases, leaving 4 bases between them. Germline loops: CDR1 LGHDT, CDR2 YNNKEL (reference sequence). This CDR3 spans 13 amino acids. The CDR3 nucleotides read TGTGCCAGCAGCCAAGGACTCACAGATACGCAGTATTTT. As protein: CASSQGLTDTQYF.

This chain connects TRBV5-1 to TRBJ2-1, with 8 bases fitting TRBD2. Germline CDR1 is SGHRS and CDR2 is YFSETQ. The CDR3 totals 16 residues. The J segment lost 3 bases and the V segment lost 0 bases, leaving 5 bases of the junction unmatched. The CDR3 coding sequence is TGCGCCAGCAGCTTGGGGGCGGGAGGATACTACAATGAGCAGTTCTTC. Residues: CASSLGAGGYYNEQFF.

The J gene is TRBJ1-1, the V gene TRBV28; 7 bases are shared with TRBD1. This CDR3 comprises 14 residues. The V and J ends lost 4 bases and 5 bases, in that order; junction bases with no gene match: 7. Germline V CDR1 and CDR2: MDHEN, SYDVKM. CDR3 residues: CASSSDRIRTEAFF. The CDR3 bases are TGTGCCAGCAGTTCGGACAGGATAAGGACTGAAGCTTTCTTT.

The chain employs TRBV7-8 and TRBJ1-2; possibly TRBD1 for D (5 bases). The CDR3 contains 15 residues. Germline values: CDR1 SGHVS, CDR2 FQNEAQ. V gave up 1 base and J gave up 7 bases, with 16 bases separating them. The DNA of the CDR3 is TGTGCCAGCAGCTTAGGGGGGGTGATGGGTATTGGCTACACCTTC. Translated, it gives CASSLGGVMGIGYTF.

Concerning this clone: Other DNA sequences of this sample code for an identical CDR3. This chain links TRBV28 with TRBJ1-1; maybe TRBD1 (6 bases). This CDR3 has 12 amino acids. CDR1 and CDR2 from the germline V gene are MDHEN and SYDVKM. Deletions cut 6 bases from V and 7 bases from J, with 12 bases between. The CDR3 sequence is CASSLTGFEAFF. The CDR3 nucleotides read TGTGCCAGCAGCCTTACAGGGTTTGAAGCTTTCTTT.

CDR3 region: CASSDYPSGANTGELFF. The CDR3 DNA follows: TGTGCCAGCAGTGACTACCCTAGCGGGGCGAACACCGGGGAGCTGTTTTTT. V usage is TRBV6-1 and J usage is TRBJ2-2; TRBD2 agrees at 9 bases. V lost 3 bases to trimming and J lost 0 bases; unmatched junction nucleotides: 5. The CDR3 extends over 17 amino acids. The germline V gene encodes CDR1 MNHNS and CDR2 SASEGT.

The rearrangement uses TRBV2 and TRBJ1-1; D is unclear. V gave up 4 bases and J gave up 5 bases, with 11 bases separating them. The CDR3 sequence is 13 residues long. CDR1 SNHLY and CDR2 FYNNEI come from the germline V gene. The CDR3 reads CASSGRGWTEAFF. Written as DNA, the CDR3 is TGTGCCAGCAGTGGAAGAGGGTGGACTGAAGCTTTCTTT.

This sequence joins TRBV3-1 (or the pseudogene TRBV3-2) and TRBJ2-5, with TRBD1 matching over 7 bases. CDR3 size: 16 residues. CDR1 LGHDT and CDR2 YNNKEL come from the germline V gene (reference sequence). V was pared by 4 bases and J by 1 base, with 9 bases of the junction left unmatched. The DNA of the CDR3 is TGTGCCAGCAGCCTACGAAAACACAGGGGCCAAGAGACCCAGTACTTC. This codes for CASSLRKHRGQETQYF.

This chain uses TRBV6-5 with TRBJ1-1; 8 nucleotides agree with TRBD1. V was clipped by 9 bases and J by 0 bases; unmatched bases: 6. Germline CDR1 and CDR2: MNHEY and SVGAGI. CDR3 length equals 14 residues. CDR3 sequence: CASGQGGMNTEAFF. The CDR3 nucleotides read TGTGCCAGTGGACAGGGAGGAATGAACACTGAAGCTTTCTTT.

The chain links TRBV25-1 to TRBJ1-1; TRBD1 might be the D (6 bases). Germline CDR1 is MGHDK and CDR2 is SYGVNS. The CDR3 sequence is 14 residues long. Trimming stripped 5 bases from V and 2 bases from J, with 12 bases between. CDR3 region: CASSRRTVNTEAFF. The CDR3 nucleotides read TGTGCCAGCAGTCGTCGGACAGTCAACACTGAAGCTTTCTTT.